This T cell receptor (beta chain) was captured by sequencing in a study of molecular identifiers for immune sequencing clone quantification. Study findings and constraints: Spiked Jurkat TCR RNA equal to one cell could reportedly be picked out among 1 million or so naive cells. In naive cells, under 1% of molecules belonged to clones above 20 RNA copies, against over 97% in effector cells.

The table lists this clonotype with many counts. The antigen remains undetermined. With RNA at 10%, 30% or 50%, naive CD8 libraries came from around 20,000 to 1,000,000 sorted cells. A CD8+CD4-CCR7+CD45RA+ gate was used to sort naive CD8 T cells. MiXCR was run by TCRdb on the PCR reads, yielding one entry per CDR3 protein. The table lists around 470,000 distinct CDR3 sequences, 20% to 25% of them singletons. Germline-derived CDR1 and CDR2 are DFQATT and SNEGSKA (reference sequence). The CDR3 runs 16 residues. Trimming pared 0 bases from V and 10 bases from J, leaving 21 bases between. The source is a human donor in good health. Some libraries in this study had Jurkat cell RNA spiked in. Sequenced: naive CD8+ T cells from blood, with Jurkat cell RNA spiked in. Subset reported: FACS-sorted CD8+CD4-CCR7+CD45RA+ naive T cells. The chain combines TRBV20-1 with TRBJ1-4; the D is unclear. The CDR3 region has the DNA TGCAGTGCTAGAGATAAATCCGGGTTTGCCCTTGGAAAACTGTTTTTT. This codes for CSARDKSGFALGKLFF.